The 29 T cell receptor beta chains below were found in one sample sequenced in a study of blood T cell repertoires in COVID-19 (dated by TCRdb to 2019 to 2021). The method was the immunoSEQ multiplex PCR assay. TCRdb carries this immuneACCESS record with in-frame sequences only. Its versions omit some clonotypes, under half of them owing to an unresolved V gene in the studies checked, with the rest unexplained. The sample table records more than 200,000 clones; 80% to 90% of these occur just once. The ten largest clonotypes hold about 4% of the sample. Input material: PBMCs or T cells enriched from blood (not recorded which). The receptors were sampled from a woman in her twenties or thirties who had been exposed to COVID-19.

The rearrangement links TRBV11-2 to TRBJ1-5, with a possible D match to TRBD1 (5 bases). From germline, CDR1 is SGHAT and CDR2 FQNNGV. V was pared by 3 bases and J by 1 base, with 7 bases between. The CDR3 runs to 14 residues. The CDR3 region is CASSFGQSNQPQHF. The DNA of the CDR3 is TGTGCCAGCAGCTTCGGACAAAGCAATCAGCCCCAGCATTTT.

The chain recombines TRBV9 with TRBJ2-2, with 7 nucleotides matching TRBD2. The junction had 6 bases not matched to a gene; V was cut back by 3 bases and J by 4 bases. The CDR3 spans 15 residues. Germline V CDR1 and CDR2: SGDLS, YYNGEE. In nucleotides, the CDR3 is TGTGCCAGCAGCGGGACTAGTGTTATCACCGGGGAGCTGTTTTTT. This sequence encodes CASSGTSVITGELFF.

The CDR3, as DNA: TGTGCCACATCGACAGGGGAATTCTATGGCTACACCTTC. Its protein is CATSTGEFYGYTF. This sequence joins TRBV6-5 and TRBJ1-2, with 8 bases that match TRBD1. In germline, CDR1 is MNHEY, CDR2 SVGAGI. The ends lost 10 bases at V and 4 bases at J; junction bases unmatched: 8. The CDR3 sequence is 13 residues long.

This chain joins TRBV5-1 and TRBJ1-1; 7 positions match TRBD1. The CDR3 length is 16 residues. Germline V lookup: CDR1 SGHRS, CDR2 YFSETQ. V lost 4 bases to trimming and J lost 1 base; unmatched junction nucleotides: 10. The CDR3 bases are TGCGCCAGCAGCACCGAACAGGGGACACCGAACACTGAAGCTTTCTTT. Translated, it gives CASSTEQGTPNTEAFF.

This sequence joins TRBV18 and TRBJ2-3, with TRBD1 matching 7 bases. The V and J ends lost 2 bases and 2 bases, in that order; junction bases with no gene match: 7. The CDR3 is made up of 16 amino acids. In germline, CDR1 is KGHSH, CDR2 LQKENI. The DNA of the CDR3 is TGTGCCAGCTCACCAAAGCCGGGACAGCACACAGATACGCAGTATTTT. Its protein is CASSPKPGQHTDTQYF.

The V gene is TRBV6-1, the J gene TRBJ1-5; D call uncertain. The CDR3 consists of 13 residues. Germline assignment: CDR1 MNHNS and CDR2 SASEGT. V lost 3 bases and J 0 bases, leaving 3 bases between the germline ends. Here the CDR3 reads CASSDNSNQPQHF. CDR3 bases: TGTGCCAGCAGTGACAATAGCAATCAGCCCCAGCATTTT.

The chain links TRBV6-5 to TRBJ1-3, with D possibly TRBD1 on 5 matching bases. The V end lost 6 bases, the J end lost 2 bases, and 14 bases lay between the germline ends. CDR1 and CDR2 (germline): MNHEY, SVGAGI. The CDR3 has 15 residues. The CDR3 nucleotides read TGTGCCAGCAGGAACGGGGGGAGGCCTGGAAACACCATATATTTT. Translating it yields CASRNGGRPGNTIYF.

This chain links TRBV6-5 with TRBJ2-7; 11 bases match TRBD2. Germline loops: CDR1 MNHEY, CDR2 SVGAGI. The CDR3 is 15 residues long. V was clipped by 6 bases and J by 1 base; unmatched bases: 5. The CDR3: CASRDSGRASYEQYF. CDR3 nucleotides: TGTGCCAGCAGAGATAGCGGGAGGGCGTCCTACGAGCAGTACTTC.

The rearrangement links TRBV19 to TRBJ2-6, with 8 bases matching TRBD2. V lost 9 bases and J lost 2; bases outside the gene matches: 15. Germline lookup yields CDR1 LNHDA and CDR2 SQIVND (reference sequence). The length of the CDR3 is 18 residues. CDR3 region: CASSDPVGRAAGANVLTF. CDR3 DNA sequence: TGTGCCAGCTCGGACCCCGTCGGGAGGGCTGCTGGGGCCAACGTCCTGACTTTC.

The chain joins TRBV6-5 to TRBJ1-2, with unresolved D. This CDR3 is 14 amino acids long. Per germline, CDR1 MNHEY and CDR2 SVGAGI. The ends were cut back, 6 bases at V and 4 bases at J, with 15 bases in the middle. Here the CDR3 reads CASRGFSEGYGYTF. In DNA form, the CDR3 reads TGTGCCAGCAGGGGGTTTTCAGAGGGCTATGGCTACACCTTC.

CDR3 sequence reads: CASSSNNQGAYSNQPQHF. CDR3 DNA sequence: TGTGCCAGCAGTAGTAATAATCAGGGGGCTTATAGCAATCAGCCCCAGCATTTT. The V gene is TRBV6-4, the J gene TRBJ1-5; 8 nucleotides align to TRBD1. The germline CDR1 and CDR2 sequences are MRHNA and SNTAGT. The V and J ends lost 5 bases and 0 bases, in that order; junction bases with no gene match: 12. The CDR3 consists of 18 residues.

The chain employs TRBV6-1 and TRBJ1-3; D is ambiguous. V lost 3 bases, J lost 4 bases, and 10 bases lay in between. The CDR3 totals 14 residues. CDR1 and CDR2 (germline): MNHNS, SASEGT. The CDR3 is CASSDPGTGNTIYF. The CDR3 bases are TGTGCCAGCAGTGACCCGGGAACCGGAAACACCATATATTTT.

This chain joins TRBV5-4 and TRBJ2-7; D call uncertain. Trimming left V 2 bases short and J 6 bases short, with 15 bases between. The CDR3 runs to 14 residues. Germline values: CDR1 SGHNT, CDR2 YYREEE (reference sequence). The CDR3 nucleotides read TGTGCCAGCAGCTTTTCTGGAGCCCTCGGCGAGCAGTACTTC. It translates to CASSFSGALGEQYF.

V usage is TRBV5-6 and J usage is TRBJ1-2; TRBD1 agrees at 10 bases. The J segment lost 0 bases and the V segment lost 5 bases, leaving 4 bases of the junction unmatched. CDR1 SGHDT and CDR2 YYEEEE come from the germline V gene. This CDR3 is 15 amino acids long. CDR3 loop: CASRLTGGPNYGYTF. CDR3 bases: TGTGCCAGCAGACTGACAGGGGGCCCTAACTATGGCTACACCTTC.

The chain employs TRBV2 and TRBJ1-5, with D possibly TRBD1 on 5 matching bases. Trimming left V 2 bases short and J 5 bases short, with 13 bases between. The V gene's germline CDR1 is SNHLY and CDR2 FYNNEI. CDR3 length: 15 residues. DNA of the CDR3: TGTGCCAGCAGTGAAAGCAGGGCATTGGATCAGCCCCAGCATTTT. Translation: CASSESRALDQPQHF. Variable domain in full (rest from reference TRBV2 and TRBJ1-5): EPEVTQTPSHQVTQMGQEVILRCVPISNHLYFYWYRQILGQKVEFLVSFYNNEISEKSEIFDDQFSVERPDGSNFTLKIRSTKLEDSAMYFCASSESRALDQPQHFGDGTRLSIL.

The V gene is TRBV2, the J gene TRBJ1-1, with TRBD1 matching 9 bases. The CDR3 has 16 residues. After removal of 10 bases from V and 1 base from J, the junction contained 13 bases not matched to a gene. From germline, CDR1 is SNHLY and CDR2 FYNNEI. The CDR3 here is CATIDRGIVGNTEAFF. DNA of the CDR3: TGTGCCACCATAGACAGGGGGATTGTAGGGAACACTGAAGCTTTCTTT.

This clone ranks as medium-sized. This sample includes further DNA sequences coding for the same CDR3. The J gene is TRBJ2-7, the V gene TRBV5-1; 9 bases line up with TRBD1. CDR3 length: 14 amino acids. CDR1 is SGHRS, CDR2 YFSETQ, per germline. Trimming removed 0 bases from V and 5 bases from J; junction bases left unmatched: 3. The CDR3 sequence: CASSLGQGVDEQYF. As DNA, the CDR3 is TGCGCCAGCAGCTTGGGACAGGGGGTCGACGAGCAGTACTTC.

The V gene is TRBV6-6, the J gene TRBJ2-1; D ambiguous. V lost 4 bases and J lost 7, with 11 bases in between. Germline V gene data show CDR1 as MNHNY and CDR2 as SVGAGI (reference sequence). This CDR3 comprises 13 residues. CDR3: CASSWAQSNEQFF. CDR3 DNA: TGTGCCAGCAGTTGGGCCCAAAGTAATGAGCAGTTCTTC.

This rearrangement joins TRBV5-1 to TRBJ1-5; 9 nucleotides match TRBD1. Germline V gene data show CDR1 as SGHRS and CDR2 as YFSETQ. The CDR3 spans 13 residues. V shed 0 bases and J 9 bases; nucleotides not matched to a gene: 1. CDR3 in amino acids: CASSLDRGRPQHF. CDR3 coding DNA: TGCGCCAGCAGCTTGGACAGGGGGCGGCCCCAGCATTTT.

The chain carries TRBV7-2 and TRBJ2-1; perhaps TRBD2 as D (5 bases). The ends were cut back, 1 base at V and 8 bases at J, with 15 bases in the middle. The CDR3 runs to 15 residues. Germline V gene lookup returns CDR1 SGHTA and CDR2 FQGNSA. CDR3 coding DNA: TGTGCCAGCAGCTTAGGTTGGGCTAGCAACGATGAGCAGTTCTTC. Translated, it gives CASSLGWASNDEQFF.

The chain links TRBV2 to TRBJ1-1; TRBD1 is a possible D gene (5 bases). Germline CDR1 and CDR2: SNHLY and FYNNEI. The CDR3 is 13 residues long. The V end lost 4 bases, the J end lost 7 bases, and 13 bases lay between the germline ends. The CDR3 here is CASSALVGLEAFF. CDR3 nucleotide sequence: TGTGCCAGCAGTGCCCTGGTGGGGCTTGAAGCTTTCTTT.

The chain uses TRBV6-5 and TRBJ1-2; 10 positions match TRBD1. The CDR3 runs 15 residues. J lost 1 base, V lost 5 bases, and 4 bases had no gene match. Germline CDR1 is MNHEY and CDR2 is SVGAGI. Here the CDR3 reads CASSQDRGGNYGYTF. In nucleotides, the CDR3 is TGTGCCAGCAGTCAGGACAGGGGGGGTAACTATGGCTACACCTTC.

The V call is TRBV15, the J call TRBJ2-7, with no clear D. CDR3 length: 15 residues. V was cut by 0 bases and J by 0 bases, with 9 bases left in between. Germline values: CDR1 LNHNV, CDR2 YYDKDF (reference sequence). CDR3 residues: CATSRDAMSSYEQYF. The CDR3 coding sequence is TGTGCCACCAGCAGAGATGCGATGAGCTCCTACGAGCAGTACTTC.

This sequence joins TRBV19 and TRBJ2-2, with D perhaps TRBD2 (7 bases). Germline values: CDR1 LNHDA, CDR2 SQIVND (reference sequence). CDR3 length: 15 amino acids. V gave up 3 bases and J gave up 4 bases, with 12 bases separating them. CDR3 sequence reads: CASSIGGARTGELFF. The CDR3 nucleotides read TGTGCCAGTAGTATTGGGGGGGCGCGCACCGGGGAGCTGTTTTTT. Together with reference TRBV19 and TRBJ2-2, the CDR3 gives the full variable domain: DGGITQSPKYLFRKEGQNVTLSCEQNLNHDAMYWYRQDPGQGLRLIYYSQIVNDFQKGDIAEGYSVSREKKESFPLTVTSAQKNPTAFYLCASSIGGARTGELFFGEGSRLTVL.

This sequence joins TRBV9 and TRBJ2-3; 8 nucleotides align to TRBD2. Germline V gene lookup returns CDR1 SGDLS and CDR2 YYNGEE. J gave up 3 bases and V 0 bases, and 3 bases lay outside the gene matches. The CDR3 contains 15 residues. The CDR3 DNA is TGTGCCAGCAGCGTAGGTAGCGGGATGACAGATACGCAGTATTTT. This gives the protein CASSVGSGMTDTQYF.

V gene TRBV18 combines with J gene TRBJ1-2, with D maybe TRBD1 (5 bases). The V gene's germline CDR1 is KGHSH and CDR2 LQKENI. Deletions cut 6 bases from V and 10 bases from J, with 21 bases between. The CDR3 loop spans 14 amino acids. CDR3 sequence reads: CASSPGTWGADYTF. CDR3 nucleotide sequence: TGTGCCAGCTCGCCCGGGACTTGGGGAGCCGACTACACCTTC.

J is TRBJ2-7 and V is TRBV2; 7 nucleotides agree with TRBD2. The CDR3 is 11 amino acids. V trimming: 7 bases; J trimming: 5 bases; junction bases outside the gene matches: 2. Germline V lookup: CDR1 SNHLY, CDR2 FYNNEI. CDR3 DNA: TGTGCCAGCAAGGGGAGGGACGAGCAGTACTTC. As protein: CASKGRDEQYF.

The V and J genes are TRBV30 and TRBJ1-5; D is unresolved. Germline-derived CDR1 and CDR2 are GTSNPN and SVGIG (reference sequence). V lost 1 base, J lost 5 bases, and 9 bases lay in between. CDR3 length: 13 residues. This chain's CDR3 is CAWSGSGHQPQHF. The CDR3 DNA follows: TGTGCCTGGAGTGGTTCTGGCCATCAGCCCCAGCATTTT.

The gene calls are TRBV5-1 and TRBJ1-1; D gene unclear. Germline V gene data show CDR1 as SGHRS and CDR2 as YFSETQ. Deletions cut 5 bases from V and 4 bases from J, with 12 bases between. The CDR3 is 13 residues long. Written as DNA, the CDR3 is TGCGCCAGCAGTTATATGGAGGGCACTGAAGCTTTCTTT. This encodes CASSYMEGTEAFF.